This paragraph reports one T cell receptor beta chain. What it binds is not known. Germline lookup yields CDR1 SGDLS and CDR2 YYNGEE. The CDR3 spans 15 residues. The V and J ends lost 2 bases and 0 bases respectively, with 9 bases between them. Here immunoSEQ multiplex PCR was the method, and the copy in TCRdb shows in-frame clones only, minus some. This table holds about 83,000 clones, 75% to 95% found once. The data are from a study of T cell responses to AZD1222 COVID-19 vaccine. Regarding the study as a whole: Spike-specific TCR repertoires showed rising breadth and depth after two AZD1222 doses. Reportedly, nearly half of unique spike TCRs recognized epitopes outside B.1.351/B.1.1.7 mutations. Most donors were white British, females outnumbered males, and clonal diversity was possibly underestimated. Just a handful of people given AZD1222 tested seropositive at baseline.

Material: peripheral blood, obtained 28 days after the second AZD1222 dose. The chain uses TRBV9 and TRBJ2-1; TRBD2 might be the D (5 bases). This receptor was taken from an adult who received the AZD1222 COVID-19 vaccine. As DNA, the CDR3 is TGTGCCAGCAGCGTTGAGCGGAACTCCTACAATGAGCAGTTCTTC. It translates to CASSVERNSYNEQFF.